This T cell receptor (beta chain) was obtained from a study of blood T cell repertoires in COVID-19. Sequencing was performed with immunoSEQ multiplex PCR; in TCRdb, only in-frame clones are kept and a portion is missing. This table holds 200,000 or so clones, roughly nine tenths found once. Participants came from some 26 US areas, aged about 18 to 95 years. The V gene end was trimmed by 1 base and the J gene end by 6 bases; junction bases not matched to a gene: 3. This CDR3 is built from 14 residues. The germline V gene encodes CDR1 SGHTA and CDR2 FQGTGA. V usage is TRBV7-3 and J usage is TRBJ2-1, with 7 positions matching TRBD1. The source material was PBMCs or T cells enriched from blood (not recorded which). The sequence derives from a young woman who had recovered from COVID-19. The CDR3 sequence is CASSLIGGSNEQFF. The CDR3 region has the DNA TGTGCCAGCAGCTTAATAGGGGGCTCCAATGAGCAGTTCTTC.